In its sample, the clone carrying this T cell receptor beta chain was seen a few times. Its antigen remains unknown. This sample was included in a study of beta chain features in type 1 diabetes. About the research overall: All samples together contributed 95 million to 110 million sorted cells for examination.

All of the isolated RNA was reverse transcribed, so expressed TCRB transcripts were sequenced. TCRdb's table, derived via immunoSEQ multiplex PCR, lists solely in-frame clones and lacks some. The sample shows about 290,000 clones, 7.5% to 9.5% of them seen only once. The CDR3 extends over 12 amino acids. The V end was cut by 5 bases, the J end by 5 bases, with 6 bases between. CDR1 and CDR2 from the germline V gene are MDHEN and SYDVKM. Central memory, naive, regulatory and stem cell-like memory CD4+ cells were sorted by CD45RO/CCR7/CD25/CD127/CD95/CD27. Study results and limitations: Insertions at VDJ junctions were less frequent in type 1 diabetes patients. These patients also deleted more nucleotides at the same junctions.

The source of this sequence is a young woman in good health. The sample taken for sequencing was central memory CD4+ T cells from blood. The genes are TRBV28 and TRBJ2-2; D unresolved. CDR3 sequence: CASSIMTGELFF. The CDR3 DNA follows: TGTGCCAGCAGTATTATGACCGGGGAGCTGTTTTTT.